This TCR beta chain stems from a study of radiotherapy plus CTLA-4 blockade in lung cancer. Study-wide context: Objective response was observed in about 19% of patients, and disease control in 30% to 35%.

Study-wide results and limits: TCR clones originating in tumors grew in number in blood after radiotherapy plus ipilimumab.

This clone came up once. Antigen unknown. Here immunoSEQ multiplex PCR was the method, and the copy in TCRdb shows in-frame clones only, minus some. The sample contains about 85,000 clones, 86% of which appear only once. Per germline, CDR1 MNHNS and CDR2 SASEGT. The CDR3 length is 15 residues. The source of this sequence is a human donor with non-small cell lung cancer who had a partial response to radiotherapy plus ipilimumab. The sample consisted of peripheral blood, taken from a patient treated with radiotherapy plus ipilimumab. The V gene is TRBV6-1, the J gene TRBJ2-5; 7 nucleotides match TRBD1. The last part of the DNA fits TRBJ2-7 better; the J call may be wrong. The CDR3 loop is CASSIKWDSPYEQYF. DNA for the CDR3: TGTGCCAGCAGTATTAAATGGGACAGCCCCTACGAGCAGTACTTC.